The TCR beta chain described here comes from a study of T cell responses to AZD1222 COVID-19 vaccine. A single count supports this clone. Its target is unknown. Findings and limits, study-wide: Females made up more of the donors, who were largely white British, and clonal diversity may have come out too low. As reported, nearly half of all spike-specific TCRs target variant regions that are unmutated. Repertoires were sampled only after the peak T cell response.

TCRdb keeps only in-frame clones here, not all; method: immunoSEQ multiplex PCR. The repertoire holds over 60,000 clones, with around 90% as singletons. The sequencing used peripheral blood, collected on day 0 of AZD1222 vaccination. The clonotype originates from an adult in good health.

CDR3 region: CASSLLSGGSNQPQHF. DNA for the CDR3: TGTGCCAGCAGTTTACTATCCGGGGGTAGCAATCAGCCCCAGCATTTT. This sequence joins TRBV28 and TRBJ1-5, with D perhaps matching TRBD1 (5 bases). The germline V and J ends were trimmed by 2 bases and 0 bases, with 11 bases remaining between them. This CDR3 is 16 amino acids long. Germline V CDR1 and CDR2: MDHEN, SYDVKM.